This T cell receptor (beta chain) is drawn from a study of shared clonotypes between healthy human individuals. Trimming cost V 6 bases and J 1 base, with 12 bases left between them. Per the germline V gene, CDR1 is SGHTA and CDR2 is FQGNSA. The CDR3 loop spans 14 amino acids. Naive CD45RA+ and memory CD45RA-negative subsets were split from CD4+ cells. Generated by immunoSEQ multiplex PCR, the TCRdb table keeps only in-frame clones and is missing some. The sample includes 2 million to 2.5 million clones, just under 95% of them seen just once. The sample consisted of naive CD4+ T cells from PBMCs. The sample's subset: CD45RA+ positively selected. This TCR was sampled from a man between 18 and 29 years old in good health. Some clones in this sample may be carry-over from other donors' samples. The rearrangement uses TRBV7-2 and TRBJ1-1; D unresolved. CDR3 coding DNA: TGTGCCAGCAGACTGGGGTGGACGAACACTGAAGCTTTCTTT. Amino acids: CASRLGWTNTEAFF.